One and the same sample provided the 17 T cell receptor beta chains below, sequenced in a study of blood T cell repertoires in COVID-19. The data were produced by immunoSEQ multiplex PCR, yet TCRdb's version contains in-frame clones alone and is incomplete. The data show approximately 450,000 clones, roughly 89% seen once. The specimen sequenced was peripheral blood. The origin of the receptors is a woman aged 30 to 39 with acute or convalescent COVID-19.

This rearrangement joins TRBV11-2 to TRBJ2-5, with a weak D call TRBD2 (6 bases). The germline V and J ends were trimmed by 5 bases and 4 bases, with 20 bases remaining between them. Germline loops: CDR1 SGHAT, CDR2 FQNNGV. This CDR3 is built from 16 residues. The CDR3: CASSRGAGGFAETQYF. CDR3 bases: TGTGCCAGCAGCCGGGGAGCTGGGGGGTTTGCAGAGACCCAGTACTTC.

The chain recombines TRBV6-1 with TRBJ2-3, with 9 bases that match TRBD1. The CDR3 sequence is 15 residues long. The V segment lost 2 bases and the J segment 1 base; nucleotides outside the gene matches: 1. CDR1 is MNHNS and CDR2 is SASEGT in the germline V gene. In DNA form, the CDR3 reads TGTGCCAGCAGTGAACACAGGGGGCGCACAGATACGCAGTATTTT. This encodes CASSEHRGRTDTQYF.

The J gene is TRBJ2-7, the V gene TRBV7-9; no clear D gene. V gave up 1 base and J gave up 6 bases, with 7 bases separating them. The germline CDR1 and CDR2 sequences are SEHNR and FQNEAQ (reference sequence). The CDR3 is made up of 12 amino acids. The CDR3, as DNA: TGTGCCAGCAGCTTAGGCGAGCTCGAGCAGTACTTC. Its protein product is CASSLGELEQYF.

In nucleotides, the CDR3 is TGCAGTGCTAGTAGCATCGGGACAGGGGCCCAGAATCAGCCCCAGCATTTT. The encoded protein is CSASSIGTGAQNQPQHF. The genes are TRBV20-1 and TRBJ1-5; 10 bases fit TRBD1. The CDR3 has 17 residues. Trimming at V came to 3 bases and at J to 4 bases, leaving 12 bases not matched to a gene. The V gene's germline CDR1 is DFQATT and CDR2 SNEGSKA (reference sequence).

V and J are TRBV7-2 and TRBJ2-7; 7 nucleotides align to TRBD1. CDR1 SGHTA and CDR2 FQGNSA come from the germline V gene. The CDR3 covers 15 residues. Trimming took 0 bases from V and 4 from J; bases not matched to a gene: 6. CDR3 nucleotide sequence: TGTGCCAGCAGCTTAGCAAGGCAGGGGGTGTACGAGCAGTACTTC. Amino acids: CASSLARQGVYEQYF.

The gene calls are TRBV4-1 and TRBJ2-7; 7 bases match TRBD1. The CDR3 runs to 15 residues. Germline lookup yields CDR1 MGHRA and CDR2 YSYEKL. With 0 bases clipped from V and 3 bases from J, the junction kept 5 bases outside the gene matches. The CDR3 here is CASSQEGGRLYEQYF. Here the CDR3 DNA reads TGCGCCAGCAGCCAAGAAGGGGGCCGACTCTACGAGCAGTACTTC.

The chain uses TRBV7-2 and TRBJ1-2, with 10 nucleotides matching TRBD1. The CDR3 is 15 amino acids. Trimming took 5 bases from V and 5 from J; bases not matched to a gene: 8. Germline-derived CDR1 and CDR2 are SGHTA and FQGNSA. The CDR3 nucleotides read TGTGCCAGCAGCCCGGGGACAGGGGTTGGGTATGGCTACACCTTC. Encoded protein: CASSPGTGVGYGYTF.

With respect to this clone: One end of the junction fails to match germline, which may point to a read error. Other DNA sequences of this sample code for an identical CDR3. The J gene is TRBJ2-7, the V gene TRBV5-1, with D perhaps matching TRBD1 (6 bases). There are 13 residues in the CDR3. The germline gives CDR1 SGHRS, CDR2 YFSETQ. The CDR3 DNA reads as TGCGCCAGCAGTTTGGGACAATCCTACGAGCAGTACTTC. It is translated as CASSLGQSYEQYF. The variable domain in full, with the rest retrieved from reference TRBV5-1 and TRBJ2-7, is KAGVTQTPRYLIKTRGQQVTLSCSPISGHRSVSWYQQTPGQGLQFLFEYFSETQRNKGNFPGRFSGRQFSNSRSEMNVSTLELGDSALYLCASSLGQSYEQYFGPGTRLTVT.

V and J are TRBV7-9 and TRBJ2-7, with 8 bases identical to TRBD2. The CDR3 contains 13 residues. The J segment lost 3 bases and the V segment lost 4 bases, leaving 2 bases of the junction unmatched. Germline V gives CDR1 SEHNR, CDR2 FQNEAQ (reference sequence). CDR3 in amino acids: CASSSSGGYEQYF. DNA for the CDR3: TGTGCCAGCAGCTCCAGCGGGGGCTACGAGCAGTACTTC.

The chain recombines TRBV7-9 with TRBJ2-3; 9 positions match TRBD2. Germline V gene lookup returns CDR1 SEHNR and CDR2 FQNEAQ (reference sequence). J was trimmed by 4 bases and V by 5 bases; bases with no gene match: 4. There are 14 residues in the CDR3. The CDR3, as DNA: TGTGCCAGCAGCCCTAGCGGGGCCGCAGATACGCAGTATTTT. Translated: CASSPSGAADTQYF.

The sample holds one count of this clone. The V and J genes are TRBV28 and TRBJ1-2; 7 bases map to TRBD1. Germline V gene sequence: CDR1 MDHEN, CDR2 SYDVKM. The J segment lost 2 bases and the V segment lost 8 bases, leaving 14 bases of the junction unmatched. The CDR3 has 16 residues. The CDR3 reads CASSGSGQANNYGYTF. The CDR3 DNA sequence: TGTGCCAGCTCGGGGTCCGGACAGGCGAACAACTATGGCTACACCTTC.

In this sample, this clone turned up once. The rearrangement joins TRBV11-2 to TRBJ2-6; D gene uncertain. The V gene lost 1 base and the J gene lost 8 bases, with 15 bases spanning the gap. This CDR3 region has 16 residues. Germline V gene lookup returns CDR1 SGHAT and CDR2 FQNNGV. The CDR3 region is CASSLGGGNRPNVLTF. As DNA, the CDR3 is TGTGCCAGCAGCTTAGGAGGCGGAAACCGGCCCAACGTCCTGACTTTC.

The V gene is TRBV5-6, the J gene TRBJ2-7; D may be TRBD1 (6 bases). V was pared by 4 bases and J by 5 bases, with 13 bases between. This CDR3 has 13 residues. Germline V gene lookup returns CDR1 SGHDT and CDR2 YYEEEE. The CDR3 here is CASSPDRSNEQYF. The CDR3, as DNA: TGTGCCAGCAGCCCGGACAGATCCAACGAGCAGTACTTC.

The CDR3 spells CASSNPGGLDTQYF. CDR3 DNA sequence: TGTGCCAGCAGTAACCCGGGGGGATTGGATACGCAGTATTTT. The J gene is TRBJ2-3, the V gene TRBV6-5, with 7 nucleotides matching TRBD2. Germline lookup yields CDR1 MNHEY and CDR2 SVGAGI. There are 14 residues in the CDR3. V dropped 5 bases and J dropped 6; count of bases not matched to a gene: 8.

As regards this clone: Other DNA sequences of this sample code for an identical CDR3. This chain links TRBV4-1 with TRBJ2-7; D gene uncertain. Germline CDR1 MGHRA, CDR2 YSYEKL. V gave up 1 base and J gave up 6 bases, with 16 bases separating them. The CDR3 is 15 amino acids. The CDR3 DNA sequence: TGCGCCAGCAGCCAAGGCTGGCGGCACCGAGTCGAGCAGTACTTC. Translation: CASSQGWRHRVEQYF.

V usage is TRBV6-5 and J usage is TRBJ2-7; possibly TRBD1 for D (5 bases). V lost 6 bases, J lost 2 bases, and 8 bases lay in between. Per germline, CDR1 MNHEY and CDR2 SVGAGI. The CDR3 is made up of 12 amino acids. The CDR3 here is CASSQGPYEQYF. CDR3 sequence (DNA): TGTGCCAGCAGCCAGGGCCCCTACGAGCAGTACTTC.

CDR3 sequence reads: CASSGRAPVYESPLHF. In nucleotides, the CDR3 is TGTGCCAGCAGTGGCAGGGCCCCGGTCTATGAATCACCCCTCCACTTT. This rearrangement joins TRBV28 to TRBJ1-6, with D possibly matching TRBD1 (5 bases). The CDR3 loop spans 16 amino acids. Trimming stripped 5 bases from V and 10 bases from J, with 21 bases between. CDR1 and CDR2 (germline): MDHEN, SYDVKM. Filled out from reference TRBV28 and TRBJ1-6, the complete variable domain reads DVKVTQSSRYLVKRTGEKVFLECVQDMDHENMFWYRQDPGLGLRLIYFSYDVKMKEKGDIPEGYSVSREKKERFSLILESASTNQTSMYLCASSGRAPVYESPLHFGNGTRLTVT.